Following are 4 T cell receptor beta chains from one sample sequenced in a study of T cells in Graves' hyperthyroidism and ophthalmopathy. Regions amplified from RNA transcripts were the TCR beta CDR3 regions. The HTBI set primed first-round TCR CDR3 RT-PCR. TCRdb analysed the multiplex PCR reads with MiXCR anew, one entry per CDR3 protein. Among hundreds of thousands of distinct CDR3 sequences listed, approximately 15% were seen once. Specimen: blood. The receptors shown here come from a young woman with Graves' hyperthyroidism that later progressed to Graves' ophthalmopathy.

This clonotype appeared many times. The V call is TRBV5-5, the J call TRBJ2-7; 11 bases agree with TRBD2. Trimming removed 0 bases from V and 3 bases from J; junction bases left unmatched: 8. The germline V gene encodes CDR1 SGHKS and CDR2 YYEKEE (reference sequence). CDR3 size: 17 residues. The CDR3 protein is CASSLEVRGLADYEQYF. The CDR3 region has the DNA TGTGCCAGCAGCTTGGAGGTCAGGGGACTAGCGGACTACGAGCAGTACTTC.

The J gene is TRBJ1-1, the V gene TRBV7-9, with TRBD1 identical over 7 bases. This CDR3 has 14 residues. The junction had 4 bases not matched to a gene; V was cut back by 0 bases and J by 6 bases. Germline V gives CDR1 SEHNR, CDR2 FQNEAQ (reference sequence). The CDR3 coding sequence is TGTGCCAGCAGCTTAGCCGGACAGGCCCCTGAAGCTTTCTTT. Its translation is CASSLAGQAPEAFF.

This clonotype was seen only a few times. V and J are TRBV6-2 or TRBV6-3 and TRBJ2-4, with D unresolved. Germline-derived CDR1 and CDR2 are MNHEY and SVGEGT. Trimming removed 6 bases from V and 7 bases from J, with 13 bases in between. This CDR3 comprises 13 residues. The CDR3 spells CASSVDSSNIQYF. The CDR3 region has the DNA TGTGCCAGCAGCGTGGATAGTTCTAACATTCAGTACTTC.

In this sample, this clonotype turned up many times. This chain connects TRBV7-2 to TRBJ1-2, with D possibly being TRBD1 (6 bases). This CDR3 contains 15 residues. CDR1 and CDR2 from the germline V gene are SGHTA and FQGNSA. The V gene lost 3 bases and the J gene lost 4 bases, with 15 bases spanning the gap. As DNA, the CDR3 is TGTGCCAGCAGCTTCAGACAGGCCATGGGCTATGGCTACACCTTC. It is translated as CASSFRQAMGYGYTF.